This TCR beta chain was retrieved from a study of cytotoxic CD8 clonotypes in ibrutinib-treated CLL (dated by TCRdb to the early 2020s). Study-level background: The cohort had ten to twelve relapsed/refractory and 15 treatment-naive patients; fewer than 18 were IGHV unmutated. Cryopreserved peripheral blood mononuclear cells were obtained prior to treatment, at the time of response, and at either disease progression or sustained remission. Responses were partial in some 24 patients and complete in 2; after median about 5.5 years follow-up, some 15 stayed in remission and about twelve progressed. Of the roughly 86 people in the trial, roughly 27 had longitudinal samples available. All remission and progressive disease samples were collected while patients were still receiving ibrutinib. Response samples were taken after a median of roughly a year on treatment, ranging from about 6 to 40 months. Samples averaged approximately 260,000 productive templates and more than 85,000 productive rearrangements.

A MiSeq instrument was used for deep resolution sequencing, which targeted depths ranging from 1 in 1 million up to 1 in 200,000 T cells, with coverage averaging 10x for each clonotype. TCR beta libraries were generated with the immunoSEQ hsTCRB Kit. Processing in the source paper ran as follows. Data were analyzed with ImmunoSEQ Data Assistant and ImmunoSEQ Analyzer, with V, D and J genes assigned per IMGT definitions. Clonality, which ranges from 0 to 1, was calculated by subtracting the normalized Shannon entropy of productive rearrangement frequencies from one. Only overrepresented clonotypes making up at least 0.05% of each patient's repertoire were included in the public clonotype analysis. Fewer than 15 age-matched healthy donor repertoires from immuneACCESS served as clonality controls. TCRdb mirrors the immuneACCESS table, restricted to in-frame sequences. Some clones are absent from its copies; in checked studies, under half trace to an unresolved V gene, and the reason for the others is unknown. The V and J calls and clone size are taken from that table; D and trimming were inferred from the DNA. The sample table contains 250,000 to 350,000 clones; only one count was recorded for 76% of them. The ten largest make up approximately 5.1% of the sample.

This clone occurred once. Its antigen remains unidentified. The sample holds no much larger clone one base away, and base qualities are not on file. Results the study describes overall, beyond this receptor: Public clonotypes were found to be uncommon and were observed to contract or remain stable during treatment; the increase in clonality was shown to reflect expansion of private clonotypes at ibrutinib response. Sustained-remission and progressing patients did not have matched sampling times, and lymph node repertoires were not examined. Baseline clonality was found to be higher than that of age-matched healthy donors and was strongly correlated with circulating CD8+ T-cell counts. Clonality rose at ibrutinib response, remained stable during sustained remission, and dropped back toward baseline at progression.

The time point label of this sample denotes: progressive disease on ibrutinib. For TCR beta library preparation, roughly 1.8 micrograms of genomic DNA was extracted from cryopreserved PBMCs. Longitudinal blood samples from CLL patients receiving ibrutinib monotherapy were subjected to high-throughput TCR beta sequencing. The patients were enrolled in a single-center, open-label phase 2 trial of ibrutinib monotherapy. V loses 3 bases at its end and J loses 3 bases; junction bases beyond the gene matches: 7. Counted from cysteine to phenylalanine, this CDR3 has 15 amino acids. Just CDR3 DNA is preserved here, 45 bases in frame from base 1. The germline V gene encodes CDR1 MGHRA and CDR2 YSYEKL.

The sequence came from a human donor with chronic lymphocytic leukemia. The V gene is TRBV4-1 and the J gene is TRBJ2-7; the junction holds 8 bases that match TRBD1. The material was PBMCs, obtained at disease progression, from a patient treated with ibrutinib. For the CDR3, the sequence is CASSHTRTGSYEQYF. The sequenced DNA: TGCGCCAGCAGCCACACCCGGACAGGGAGCTACGAGCAGTACTTC.